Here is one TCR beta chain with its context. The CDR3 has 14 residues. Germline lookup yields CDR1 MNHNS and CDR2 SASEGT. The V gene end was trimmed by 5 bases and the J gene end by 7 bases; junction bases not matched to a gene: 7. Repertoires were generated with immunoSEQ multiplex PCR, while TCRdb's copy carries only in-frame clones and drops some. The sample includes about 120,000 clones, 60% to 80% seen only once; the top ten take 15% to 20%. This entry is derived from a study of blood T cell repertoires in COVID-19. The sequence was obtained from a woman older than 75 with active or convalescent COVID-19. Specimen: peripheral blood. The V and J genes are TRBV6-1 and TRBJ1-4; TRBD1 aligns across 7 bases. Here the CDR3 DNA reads TGTGCCAGCAGTCGCCAAGGGACAGTTGAAAAACTGTTTTTT. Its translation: CASSRQGTVEKLFF.